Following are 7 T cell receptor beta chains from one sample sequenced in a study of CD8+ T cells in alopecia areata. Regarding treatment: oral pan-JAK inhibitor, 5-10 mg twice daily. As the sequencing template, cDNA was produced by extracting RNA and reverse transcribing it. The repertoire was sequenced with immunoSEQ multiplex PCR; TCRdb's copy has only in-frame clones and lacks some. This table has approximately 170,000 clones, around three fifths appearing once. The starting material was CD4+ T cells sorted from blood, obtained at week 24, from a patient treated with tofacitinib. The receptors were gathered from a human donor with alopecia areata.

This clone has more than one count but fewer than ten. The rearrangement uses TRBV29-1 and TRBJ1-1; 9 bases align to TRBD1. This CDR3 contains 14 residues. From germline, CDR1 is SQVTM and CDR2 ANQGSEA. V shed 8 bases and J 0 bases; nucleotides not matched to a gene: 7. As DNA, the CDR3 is TGCAGCATGACAGGGGGACCCATGAACACTGAAGCTTTCTTT. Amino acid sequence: CSMTGGPMNTEAFF.

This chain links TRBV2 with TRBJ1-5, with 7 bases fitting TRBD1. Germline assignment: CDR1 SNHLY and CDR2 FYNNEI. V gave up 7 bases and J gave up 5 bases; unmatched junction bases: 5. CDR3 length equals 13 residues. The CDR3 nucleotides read TGTGCCAGCACTTCAGGGGGGCATCAGCCCCAGCATTTT. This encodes CASTSGGHQPQHF.

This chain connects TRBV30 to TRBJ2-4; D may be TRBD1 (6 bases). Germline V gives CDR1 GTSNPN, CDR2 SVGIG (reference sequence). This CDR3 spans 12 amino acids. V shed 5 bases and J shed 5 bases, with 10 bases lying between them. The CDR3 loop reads CAWGAGENIQYF. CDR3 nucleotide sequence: TGTGCCTGGGGGGCAGGGGAAAACATTCAGTACTTC.

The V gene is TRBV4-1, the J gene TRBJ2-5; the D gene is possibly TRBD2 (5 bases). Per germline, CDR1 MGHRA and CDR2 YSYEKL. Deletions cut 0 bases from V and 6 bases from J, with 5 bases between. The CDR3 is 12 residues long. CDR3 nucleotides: TGCGCCAGCAGCCAAGACGGGAAGACCCAGTACTTC. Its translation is CASSQDGKTQYF.

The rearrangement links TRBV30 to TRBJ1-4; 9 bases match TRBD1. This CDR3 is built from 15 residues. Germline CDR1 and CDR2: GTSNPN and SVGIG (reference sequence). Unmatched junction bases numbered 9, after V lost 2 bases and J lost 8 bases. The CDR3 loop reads CAWSHRTGVGEKLFF. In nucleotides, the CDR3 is TGTGCCTGGAGTCATAGGACAGGGGTCGGAGAAAAACTGTTTTTT.

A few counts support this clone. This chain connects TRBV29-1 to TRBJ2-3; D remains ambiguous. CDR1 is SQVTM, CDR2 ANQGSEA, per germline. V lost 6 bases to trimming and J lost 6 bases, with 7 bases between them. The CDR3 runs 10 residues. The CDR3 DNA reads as TGCAGCGTACTTAGTGATACGCAGTATTTT. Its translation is CSVLSDTQYF.

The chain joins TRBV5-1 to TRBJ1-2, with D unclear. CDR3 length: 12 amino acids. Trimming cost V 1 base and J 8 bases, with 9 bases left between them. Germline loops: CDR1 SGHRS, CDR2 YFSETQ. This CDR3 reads CASSLNGEGYTF. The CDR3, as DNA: TGCGCCAGCAGCTTGAATGGGGAAGGCTACACCTTC.